This TCR beta chain stems from a study of cytomegalovirus exposure and HLA in healthy donors. For the study at large: The Caucasian-associated ancestry cluster held around 81% of under 450 genotyped donors. Study-level points and caveats: As was reported, the classifier diagnosed cytomegalovirus status with high specificity and sensitivity. Researchers reported in a later analysis that common viral pathogens appeared linked to several top clusters.

PCR was performed using 60 Vbeta and 13 Jbeta primers. Clones were sequenced by immunoSEQ multiplex PCR, and TCRdb holds only the in-frame ones, with some missing. The data hold over 80,000 clones, with under 90% observed a single time. The CDR3 totals 15 residues. CDR1 is LNHDA and CDR2 is SQIVND in the germline V gene (reference sequence). J lost 7 bases, V lost 5 bases, and 8 bases had no gene match. This clone has only one observation. The antigen remains undetermined. Sequenced sample: PBMCs. The rearrangement uses TRBV19 and TRBJ1-4, with 9 bases aligning to TRBD1. The clonotype was recovered from a man over 45 in good health and CMV-seronegative. The CDR3 here is CASSAPGQGSEKLFF. The CDR3 nucleotides are TGTGCCAGTAGTGCACCGGGACAGGGAAGTGAAAAACTGTTTTTT.